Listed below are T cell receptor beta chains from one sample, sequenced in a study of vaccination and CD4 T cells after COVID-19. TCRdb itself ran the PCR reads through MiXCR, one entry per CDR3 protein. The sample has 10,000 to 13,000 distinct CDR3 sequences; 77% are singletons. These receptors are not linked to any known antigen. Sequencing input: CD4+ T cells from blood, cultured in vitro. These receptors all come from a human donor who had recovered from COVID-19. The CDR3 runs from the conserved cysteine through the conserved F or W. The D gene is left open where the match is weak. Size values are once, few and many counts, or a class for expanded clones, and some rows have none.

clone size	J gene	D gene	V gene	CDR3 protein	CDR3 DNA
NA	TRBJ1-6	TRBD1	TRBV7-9	CASRGTGDSPLHF	TGTGCCAGCAGAGGGACAGGGGATTCACCCCTCCACTTT
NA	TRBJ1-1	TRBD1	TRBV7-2	CASSPLDRGRMNTEAFF	TGTGCCAGCAGCCCGCTCGACAGGGGTCGTATGAACACTGAAGCTTTCTTT
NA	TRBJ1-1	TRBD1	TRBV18	CASSPGQGNTEAFF	TGTGCCAGCTCACCGGGACAGGGGAACACTGAAGCTTTCTTT
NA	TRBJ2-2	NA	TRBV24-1	CATSAGRGTGELFF	TGTGCCACCAGTGCGGGACGGGGCACCGGGGAGCTGTTTTTT
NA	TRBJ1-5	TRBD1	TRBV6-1	CASSETGGYSNQPQHF	TGTGCCAGCAGTGAAACAGGGGGATATAGCAATCAGCCCCAGCATTTT
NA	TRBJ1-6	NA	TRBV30	CASTRSTGGFMSPLHF	TGTGCCTCGACCCGCTCCACGGGGGGTTTTATGTCACCCCTCCACTTT
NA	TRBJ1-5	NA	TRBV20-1	CSARFQGYSNQPQHF	TGCAGTGCTAGATTTCAGGGGTATAGCAATCAGCCCCAGCATTTT
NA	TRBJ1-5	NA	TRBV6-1	CASSSQGWGNQPQHF	TGTGCCAGCAGCTCTCAAGGTTGGGGAAATCAGCCCCAGCATTTT
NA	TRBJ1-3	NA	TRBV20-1	CSAQTRGAGDSGNTIYF	TGCAGTGCGCAAACTCGGGGGGCCGGGGACTCTGGAAACACCATATATTTT
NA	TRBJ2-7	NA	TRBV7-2	CASSSQGGYYEQYF	TGTGCCAGCAGCTCCCAAGGGGGGTACTACGAGCAGTACTTC
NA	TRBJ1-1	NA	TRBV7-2	CASSLSGDTEAFF	TGTGCCAGCAGCTTATCGGGGGACACTGAAGCTTTCTTT
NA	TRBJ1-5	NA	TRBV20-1	CSARDGARSSNQPQHF	TGCAGTGCTAGAGATGGGGCCCGAAGTAGCAATCAGCCCCAGCATTTT
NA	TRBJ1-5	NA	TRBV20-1	CSARSGRNQPQHF	TGCAGTGCTAGATCTGGGCGTAATCAGCCCCAGCATTTT
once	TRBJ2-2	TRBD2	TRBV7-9	CASSSKTSGRITGELFF	TGTGCCAGCAGCTCTAAGACTAGCGGGAGAATCACCGGGGAGCTGTTTTTT
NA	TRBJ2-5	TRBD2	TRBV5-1	CASSLAGGTRETQYF	TGCGCCAGCAGCTTAGCGGGAGGAACCCGGGAGACCCAGTACTTC
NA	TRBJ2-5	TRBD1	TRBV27	CASSSVDRGFETQYF	TGTGCCAGCAGTTCGGTGGACAGGGGCTTTGAGACCCAGTACTTC
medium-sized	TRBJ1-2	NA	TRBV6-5	CASSYTPQYGYTF	TGTGCCAGCAGTTACACCCCCCAGTATGGCTACACCTTC
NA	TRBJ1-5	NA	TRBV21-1	CASPPGPQHF	TGTGCCAGCCCACCGGGTCCCCAGCATTTT
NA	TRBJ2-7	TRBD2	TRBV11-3	CASSLGGSPNEQYF	TGTGCCAGCAGCTTAGGCGGGAGTCCCAACGAGCAGTACTTC
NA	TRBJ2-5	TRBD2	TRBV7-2	CASSLGGLAGGRETQYF	TGTGCCAGCAGCTTAGGAGGGCTAGCGGGAGGTAGGGAGACCCAGTACTTC
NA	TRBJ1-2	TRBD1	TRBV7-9	CASSLATGEYGYTF	TGTGCCAGCAGCTTAGCAACAGGGGAGTATGGCTACACCTTC
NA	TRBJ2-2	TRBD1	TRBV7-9	CASSFGTGVTGELFF	TGTGCCAGCAGCTTCGGGACAGGGGTAACCGGGGAGCTGTTTTTT
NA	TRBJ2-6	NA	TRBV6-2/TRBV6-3	CASSLLSGANVLTF	TGCGCCAGCAGTTTGCTCTCTGGGGCCAACGTCCTGACTTTC
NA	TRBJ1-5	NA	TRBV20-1	CSARQATPNQPQHF	TGCAGTGCGAGACAGGCGACTCCCAATCAGCCCCAGCATTTT
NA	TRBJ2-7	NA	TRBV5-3	CARSPDSGPTYEQYF	TGTGCCAGAAGCCCCGATAGCGGCCCCACCTACGAGCAGTACTTC
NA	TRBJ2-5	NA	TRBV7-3	CASSLMGGGETQYF	TGTGCCAGCAGCTTAATGGGGGGAGGAGAGACCCAGTACTTC
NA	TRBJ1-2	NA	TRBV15	CATSREGISNYGYTF	TGTGCCACCAGCAGAGAAGGGATATCTAACTATGGCTACACCTTC
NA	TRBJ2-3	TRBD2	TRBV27	CASSPGLAGGPQDTQYF	TGTGCCAGCAGCCCCGGACTAGCGGGAGGGCCGCAAGATACGCAGTATTTT
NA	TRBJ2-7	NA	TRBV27	CASSGGGYEQYF	TGTGCCAGCAGCGGGGGCGGCTACGAGCAGTACTTC